This T cell receptor beta chain was documented in a study of T cells in Graves' hyperthyroidism and ophthalmopathy. Study-wide background: Peripheral blood was taken when the disease was first diagnosed, before any treatment began.

From RNA transcripts, TCR beta CDR3 regions were amplified. First-round RT-PCR targeting the TCR CDR3 was performed with the HTBI primer set. MiXCR, applied by TCRdb to the multiplex PCR reads, yields one record per CDR3 protein. The sample has roughly 510,000 distinct CDR3 sequences, around 21% seen once. V lost 5 bases, J lost 5 bases, and 13 bases stayed unmatched. CDR3 size: 16 residues. Those with hyperthyroidism were 18 to 65 years old, newly diagnosed, and ill for under 2 months. V usage is TRBV12-3 or TRBV12-4 and J usage is TRBJ2-5; TRBD2 matches 8 bases. The sample taken for sequencing was blood. This receptor was taken from a young man with Graves' hyperthyroidism. Written as DNA, the CDR3 is TGTGCCAGCAGTCCTAGCCAGCGGGAGTTTGGGGAGACCCAGTACTTC. As protein: CASSPSQREFGETQYF.